The T cell receptor beta chain described here comes from a study of Tregs in tolerant kidney transplant recipients. This clone was seen just once. Data came from immunoSEQ multiplex PCR; TCRdb stores just in-frame clones and leaves some out. The sample lists 200,000 to 300,000 clones; 84% were seen once. Trimming cost V 4 bases and J 10 bases, with 14 bases left between them. From germline, CDR1 is SGHTA and CDR2 FQGNSA. This CDR3 is built from 13 residues. Unstimulated regulatory T cells (CD4+CD25+CD127-), CD4+CD25- non-regulatory cells, CD4 and CD8 cells were FACS-sorted from thawed PBMCs. The specimen sequenced was CD4+ T cells from blood. This TCR came from a human donor in good health. V and J are TRBV7-2 and TRBJ2-1; D might be TRBD1 (5 bases). The chain's CDR3 is CASSSSQGWEQFF. The CDR3 DNA is TGTGCCAGCAGCTCCTCCCAGGGCTGGGAGCAGTTCTTC.